This is a list of T cell receptor beta chains from one sample in a study of T cell repertoires in cytomegalovirus infection. TCRdb itself ran the reads through MiXCR, one entry per CDR3 protein. The sample shows around 740,000 distinct CDR3 sequences, roughly 35% of them seen only once. Material: PBMCs. The source is a human donor in good health (CMV status not recorded). Some clones in this sample may be carry-over from other donors' samples. The CDR3 runs from the conserved cysteine through the conserved F or W. Each record gives: V gene, CDR3 protein.

v_gene: TRBV12-3/TRBV12-4; CDR3aa: CASSLGGKTVDTQYF
v_gene: TRBV7-9; CDR3aa: CATRGLAGGSGELFF
v_gene: TRBV7-8; CDR3aa: CASSLRDRGSVNIQYF
v_gene: TRBV28; CDR3aa: CASRPDSSADYEQYF
v_gene: TRBV19; CDR3aa: CASSPTGVAEAFF
v_gene: TRBV7-2; CDR3aa: CASSLRGTGAFF
v_gene: TRBV28; CDR3aa: CASSFSNYNEQFF
v_gene: TRBV4-1; CDR3aa: CASSQRQGGSPLHF
v_gene: TRBV5-4; CDR3aa: CASSSGGGFADTQYF
v_gene: TRBV27; CDR3aa: CASSPSYWAYEQYF
v_gene: TRBV27; CDR3aa: CASSLARHTGELFF
v_gene: TRBV12-3/TRBV12-4; CDR3aa: CASSLGTGQGNTEAFF
v_gene: TRBV29-1; CDR3aa: CSVLPGGDEQYF
v_gene: TRBV19; CDR3aa: CDSKVVTENEKLFF
v_gene: TRBV28; CDR3aa: CASSLVGPNTF
v_gene: TRBV12-3/TRBV12-4; CDR3aa: CASSLSRTGMRGTEAFF
v_gene: TRBV30; CDR3aa: CAWSTGGDQPQHF
v_gene: TRBV20-1; CDR3aa: CSAGDRGAGNTIYF
v_gene: TRBV5-1; CDR3aa: CASSSQGPGNTEAFF
v_gene: TRBV12-3/TRBV12-4; CDR3aa: CASNSQGVGEQYF
v_gene: TRBV14; CDR3aa: CASSQGSSGFGSGANVLTF
v_gene: TRBV12-3/TRBV12-4; CDR3aa: CASSLTVYGNTIYF
v_gene: TRBV6-1; CDR3aa: CASSDILGGSGYTF
v_gene: TRBV6-4; CDR3aa: CASSDSQTGRTEAFF
v_gene: TRBV7-2; CDR3aa: CASSTSGSAYNEQFF
v_gene: TRBV29-1; CDR3aa: CSVNAGNTIYF